This T cell receptor (beta chain) was captured by sequencing in a study of T cells after yellow fever vaccination. Germline assignment: CDR1 SGHTA and CDR2 FQGNSA. V was cut by 0 bases and J by 3 bases, with 6 bases left in between. The CDR3 runs to 13 residues. This clonotype was picked up many times. TCRdb ran MiXCR on the 5' RACE reads and lists one entry per CDR3 protein. In the table there are over 150,000 distinct CDR3 sequences, 6.2% of which are singletons. Here the sequenced sample was CD4+ T cells sorted from PBMCs, taken on the day of the first yellow fever vaccination. The sequence was collected from a man between 18 and 29 years old who received the YFV17D yellow fever vaccine. This sequence joins TRBV7-2 and TRBJ2-7; D is undetermined. CDR3: CASSLALGYEQYF. Written as DNA, the CDR3 is TGTGCCAGCAGCTTAGCGTTGGGCTACGAGCAGTACTTC.